This T cell receptor (beta chain) was identified during a study of T cell responses to AZD1222 COVID-19 vaccine. Losses at the gene ends were 7 bases for V and 10 bases for J; bases not matched to a gene: 21. The germline CDR1 and CDR2 sequences are SGHDT and YYEEEE. This CDR3 has 17 amino acids. Clones were sequenced by immunoSEQ multiplex PCR, and TCRdb holds only the in-frame ones, with some missing. The table lists around 140,000 clones, about nine tenths of them singletons. This TCR was recovered from an adult who received the AZD1222 COVID-19 vaccine. This chain links TRBV5-6 with TRBJ2-3; 10 bases match TRBD2. The starting material was peripheral blood, obtained 28 days after the second AZD1222 dose. The CDR3 coding sequence is TGTGCCAGCGCGGCTAATTTCCTACTAGCGGGATTGACCCCGCAGTATTTT. Protein sequence: CASAANFLLAGLTPQYF.